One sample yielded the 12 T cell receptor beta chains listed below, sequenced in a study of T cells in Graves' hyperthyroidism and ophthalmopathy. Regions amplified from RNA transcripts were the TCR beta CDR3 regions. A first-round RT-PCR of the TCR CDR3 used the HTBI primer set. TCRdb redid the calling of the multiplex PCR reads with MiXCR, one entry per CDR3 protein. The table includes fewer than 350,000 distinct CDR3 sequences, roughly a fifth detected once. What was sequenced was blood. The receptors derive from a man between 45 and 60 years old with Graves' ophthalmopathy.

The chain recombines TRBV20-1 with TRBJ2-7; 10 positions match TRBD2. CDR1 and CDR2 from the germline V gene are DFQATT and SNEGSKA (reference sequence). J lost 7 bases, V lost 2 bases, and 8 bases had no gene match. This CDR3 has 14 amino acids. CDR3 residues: CSARPAGGGEEQYF. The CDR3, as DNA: TGCAGTGCTAGACCAGCGGGGGGGGGGGAGGAGCAGTACTTC.

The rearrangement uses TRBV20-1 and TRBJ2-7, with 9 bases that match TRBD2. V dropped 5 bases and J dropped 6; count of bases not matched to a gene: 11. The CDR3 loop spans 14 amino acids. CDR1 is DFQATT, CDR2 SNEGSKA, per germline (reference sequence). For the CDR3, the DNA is TGCAGTGCTGGTCCAGCGGGGGGCTCGGGCGAGCAGTACTTC. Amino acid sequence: CSAGPAGGSGEQYF.

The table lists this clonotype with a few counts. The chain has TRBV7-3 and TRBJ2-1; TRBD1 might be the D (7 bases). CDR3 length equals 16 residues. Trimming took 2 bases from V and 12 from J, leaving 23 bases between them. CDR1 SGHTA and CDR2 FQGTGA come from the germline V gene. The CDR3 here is CASSLYPGGGGAGQFF. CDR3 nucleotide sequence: TGTGCCAGCAGCTTATACCCCGGTGGAGGGGGCGCCGGGCAGTTCTTC.

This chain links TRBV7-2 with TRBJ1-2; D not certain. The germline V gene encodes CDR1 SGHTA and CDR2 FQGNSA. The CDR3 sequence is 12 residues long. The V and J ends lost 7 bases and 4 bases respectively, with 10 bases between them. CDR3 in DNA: TGTGCCAGCAACGATGGTGTCTATGGCTACACCTTC. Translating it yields CASNDGVYGYTF. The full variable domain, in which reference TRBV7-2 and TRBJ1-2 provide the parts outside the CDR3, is GAGVSQSPSNKVTEKGKDVELRCDPISGHTALYWYRQSLGQGLEFLIYFQGNSAPDKSGLPSDRFSAERTGGSVSTLTIQRTQQEDSAVYLCASNDGVYGYTFGSGTRLTVV.

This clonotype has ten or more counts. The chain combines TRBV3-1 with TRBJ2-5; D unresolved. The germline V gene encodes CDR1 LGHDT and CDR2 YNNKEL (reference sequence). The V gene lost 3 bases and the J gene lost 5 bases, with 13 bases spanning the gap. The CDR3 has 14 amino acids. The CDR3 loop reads CASSHPSPRETQYF. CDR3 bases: TGTGCCAGCAGCCACCCCTCACCCAGGGAGACCCAGTACTTC.

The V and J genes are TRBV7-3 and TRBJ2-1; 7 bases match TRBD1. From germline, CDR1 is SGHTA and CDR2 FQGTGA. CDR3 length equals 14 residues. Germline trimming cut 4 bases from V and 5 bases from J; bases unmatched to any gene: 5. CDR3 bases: TGTGCCAGCAGCTCCCGGGACAGAAACAATGAGCAGTTCTTC. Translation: CASSSRDRNNEQFF.

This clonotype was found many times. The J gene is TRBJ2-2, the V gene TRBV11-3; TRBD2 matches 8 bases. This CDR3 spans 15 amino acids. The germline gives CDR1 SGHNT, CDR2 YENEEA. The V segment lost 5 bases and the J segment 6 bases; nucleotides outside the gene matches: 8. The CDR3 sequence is CASSPGTRTAGELFF. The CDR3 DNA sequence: TGTGCCAGCAGCCCCGGGACTAGGACGGCCGGGGAGCTGTTTTTT. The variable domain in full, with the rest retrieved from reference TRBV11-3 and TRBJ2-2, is EAGVVQSPRYKIIEKKQPVAFWCNPISGHNTLYWYLQNLGQGPELLIRYENEEAVDDSQLPKDRFSAERLKGVDSTLKIQPAELGDSAVYLCASSPGTRTAGELFFGEGSRLTVL.

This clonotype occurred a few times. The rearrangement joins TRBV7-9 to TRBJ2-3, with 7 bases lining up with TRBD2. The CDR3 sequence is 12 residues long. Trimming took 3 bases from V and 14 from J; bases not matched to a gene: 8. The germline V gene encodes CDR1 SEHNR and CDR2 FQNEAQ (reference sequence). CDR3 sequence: CASSFGLAALYF. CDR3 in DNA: TGTGCCAGCAGCTTCGGGCTAGCGGCTTTGTATTTT.

CDR3 coding DNA: TGTGCCAGCAGTGAACTCAGCTCTAGCGGGAGCTCCTACAATGAGCAGTTCTTC. Translating it yields CASSELSSSGSSYNEQFF. V gene TRBV25-1 combines with J gene TRBJ2-1; 10 bases line up with TRBD2. This CDR3 contains 18 residues. With 2 bases clipped from V and 0 bases from J, the junction kept 7 bases outside the gene matches. The V gene's germline CDR1 is MGHDK and CDR2 SYGVNS. Filled out from reference TRBV25-1 and TRBJ2-1, the complete variable domain reads EADIYQTPRYLVIGTGKKITLECSQTMGHDKMYWYQQDPGMELHLIHYSYGVNSTEKGDLSSESTVSRIRTEHFPLTLESARPSHTSQYLCASSELSSSGSSYNEQFFGPGTRLTVL.

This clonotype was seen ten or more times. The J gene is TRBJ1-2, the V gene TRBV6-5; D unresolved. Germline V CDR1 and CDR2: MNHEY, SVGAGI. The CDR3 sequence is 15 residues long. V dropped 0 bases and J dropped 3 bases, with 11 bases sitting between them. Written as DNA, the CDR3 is TGTGCCAGCAGTTACTCGGGGATAAGAGACTATGGCTACACCTTC. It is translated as CASSYSGIRDYGYTF.

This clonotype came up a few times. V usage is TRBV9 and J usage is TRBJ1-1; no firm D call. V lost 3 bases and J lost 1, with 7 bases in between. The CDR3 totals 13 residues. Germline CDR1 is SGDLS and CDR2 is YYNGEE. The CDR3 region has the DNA TGTGCCAGCAGCGCACCGGGGAACACTGAAGCTTTCTTT. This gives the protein CASSAPGNTEAFF. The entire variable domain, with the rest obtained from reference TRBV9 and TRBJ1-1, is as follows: DSGVTQTPKHLITATGQRVTLRCSPRSGDLSVYWYQQSLDQGLQFLIQYYNGEERAKGNILERFSAQQFPDLHSELNLSSLELGDSALYFCASSAPGNTEAFFGQGTRLTVV.

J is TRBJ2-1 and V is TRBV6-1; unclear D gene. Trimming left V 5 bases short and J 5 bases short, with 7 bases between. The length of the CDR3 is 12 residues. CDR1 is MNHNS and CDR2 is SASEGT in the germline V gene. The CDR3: CASSSINNEQFF. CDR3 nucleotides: TGTGCCAGCAGTTCTATCAACAATGAGCAGTTCTTC.